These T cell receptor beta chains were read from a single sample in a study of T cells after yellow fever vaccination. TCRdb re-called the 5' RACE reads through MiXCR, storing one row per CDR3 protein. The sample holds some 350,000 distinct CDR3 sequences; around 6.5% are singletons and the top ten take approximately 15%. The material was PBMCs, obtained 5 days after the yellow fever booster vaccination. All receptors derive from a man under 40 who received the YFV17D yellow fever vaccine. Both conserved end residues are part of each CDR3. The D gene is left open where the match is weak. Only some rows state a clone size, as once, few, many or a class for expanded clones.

CDR3nt: TGCAGCGTTGAGGGCGGGAGGCGGCAATACAATGAGCAGTTCTTC
CDR3aa: CSVEGGRRQYNEQFF
j_gene: TRBJ2-1
v_gene: TRBV29-1
d_gene: TRBD2
abundance: NA

CDR3nt: TGTGCCATCAGTGGTGGGAGAGGCCAAGAGACCCAGTACTTC
CDR3aa: CAISGGRGQETQYF
j_gene: TRBJ2-5
v_gene: TRBV10-3
d_gene: NA
abundance: NA

CDR3nt: TGCGCCAGCAGCGGGCAGGGGATCGAGCAGTTCTTC
CDR3aa: CASSGQGIEQFF
j_gene: TRBJ2-1
v_gene: TRBV5-1
d_gene: NA
abundance: many

CDR3nt: TGTGCCACCAGTGAGTCAGGGGTGGGCAATCAGCCCCAGCATTTT
CDR3aa: CATSESGVGNQPQHF
j_gene: TRBJ1-5
v_gene: TRBV24-1
d_gene: NA
abundance: NA

CDR3nt: TGTGCCAGCAGCTTGGGGACTGGGAGCCCTTCCTACGAGCAGTACTTC
CDR3aa: CASSLGTGSPSYEQYF
j_gene: TRBJ2-7
v_gene: TRBV5-4
d_gene: NA
abundance: few

CDR3nt: TGTGCCGTACAGGGAATCGACACTGAAGCTTTCTTT
CDR3aa: CAVQGIDTEAFF
j_gene: TRBJ1-1
v_gene: TRBV7-9
d_gene: NA
abundance: many

CDR3nt: TGTGCCAGCAGGTCAGGAAACACCATATATTTT
CDR3aa: CASRSGNTIYF
j_gene: TRBJ1-3
v_gene: TRBV12-3/TRBV12-4
d_gene: NA
abundance: NA

CDR3nt: TGCAGTGCTAATCTGCTAGCGGGAGTGGGGGGCGGCACAGATACGCAGTATTTT
CDR3aa: CSANLLAGVGGGTDTQYF
j_gene: TRBJ2-3
v_gene: TRBV20-1
d_gene: TRBD2
abundance: NA

CDR3nt: TGTGCCAGCAGTTTAGCGGGGCGGTTAGCGGGGGCCCATGAGCAGTTCTTC
CDR3aa: CASSLAGRLAGAHEQFF
j_gene: TRBJ2-1
v_gene: TRBV12-3/TRBV12-4
d_gene: TRBD2
abundance: NA

CDR3nt: TGTGCCAGCAGTGGAGAAGAGACCCAGTACTTC
CDR3aa: CASSGEETQYF
j_gene: TRBJ2-5
v_gene: TRBV2
d_gene: NA
abundance: many

CDR3nt: TGTGCCATCAGGCTCACACAGGGTGAGACAGATACGCAGTATTTT
CDR3aa: CAIRLTQGETDTQYF
j_gene: TRBJ2-3
v_gene: TRBV10-3
d_gene: NA
abundance: few

CDR3nt: TGTGCCAGCAGCTTACTGACTAGCGGGAGGTCGGAGAGGCAAGAGACCCAGTACTTC
CDR3aa: CASSLLTSGRSERQETQYF
j_gene: TRBJ2-5
v_gene: TRBV11-2
d_gene: TRBD2
abundance: NA

CDR3nt: TGTGCCAGCAGCTTATACGGGAGTAACTTCGAGCAGTACTTC
CDR3aa: CASSLYGSNFEQYF
j_gene: TRBJ2-7
v_gene: TRBV7-2
d_gene: NA
abundance: NA

CDR3nt: TGTGCCAGCACCTTTTACACTTTTTGGGGAAACATTCAGTACTTC
CDR3aa: CASTFYTFWGNIQYF
j_gene: TRBJ2-4
v_gene: TRBV12-3/TRBV12-4
d_gene: NA
abundance: NA

CDR3nt: TGTGCCAGCAGTGAATATGGGGGCCCAAACACTGAAGCTTTCTTT
CDR3aa: CASSEYGGPNTEAFF
j_gene: TRBJ1-1
v_gene: TRBV25-1
d_gene: NA
abundance: few

CDR3nt: TGTGCCAGCAGCTTGCCAGATACGCAGTATTTT
CDR3aa: CASSLPDTQYF
j_gene: TRBJ2-3
v_gene: TRBV11-2
d_gene: NA
abundance: NA

CDR3nt: TGTGCCAGCTCATCTAGGGGAGGGTACAATGAGCAGTTCTTC
CDR3aa: CASSSRGGYNEQFF
j_gene: TRBJ2-1
v_gene: TRBV7-2
d_gene: TRBD2
abundance: few

CDR3nt: TGTGCCAGCAGTTACTCCGCGACAGGGAAAAATGAAAAACTGTTTTTT
CDR3aa: CASSYSATGKNEKLFF
j_gene: TRBJ1-4
v_gene: TRBV6-2/TRBV6-3
d_gene: TRBD1
abundance: NA

CDR3nt: TGCAGTGCTCTGGGACAATGGGGCAATCAGCCCCAGCATTTT
CDR3aa: CSALGQWGNQPQHF
j_gene: TRBJ1-5
v_gene: TRBV20-1
d_gene: NA
abundance: many

CDR3nt: TGTGCCAGCAGCCCGCGGGGCACCGGGGAGCTGTTTTTT
CDR3aa: CASSPRGTGELFF
j_gene: TRBJ2-2
v_gene: TRBV5-5
d_gene: NA
abundance: many

CDR3nt: TGTGCCAGCAGACCCCAGGGGGAGACCCAGTACTTC
CDR3aa: CASRPQGETQYF
j_gene: TRBJ2-5
v_gene: TRBV28
d_gene: NA
abundance: few

CDR3nt: TGTGCCAGCAGCTTTGAGTATGCGGGAGCCTACGAGCAGTACTTC
CDR3aa: CASSFEYAGAYEQYF
j_gene: TRBJ2-7
v_gene: TRBV11-2
d_gene: TRBD2
abundance: NA

CDR3nt: TGCAGTGCTACGATAGGGAGATCTGGAAACACCATATATTTT
CDR3aa: CSATIGRSGNTIYF
j_gene: TRBJ1-3
v_gene: TRBV20-1
d_gene: NA
abundance: many

CDR3nt: TGTGCCAGCAGCTTGAAACTCAACAATGAGCAGTTCTTC
CDR3aa: CASSLKLNNEQFF
j_gene: TRBJ2-1
v_gene: TRBV11-2
d_gene: NA
abundance: many

CDR3nt: TGTGCCAGCAGCTTGGAGGACAGTCCCCACGAGCAGTACTTC
CDR3aa: CASSLEDSPHEQYF
j_gene: TRBJ2-7
v_gene: TRBV5-4
d_gene: NA
abundance: few

CDR3nt: TGCAGCGTTGAAAAAGGACAGGGGGTGTTTTTT
CDR3aa: CSVEKGQGVFF
j_gene: TRBJ1-4
v_gene: TRBV29-1
d_gene: TRBD1
abundance: many

CDR3nt: TGTGCCAGCAGTTTCCAGGCGAGCGGAACCCAGTACTTC
CDR3aa: CASSFQASGTQYF
j_gene: TRBJ2-5
v_gene: TRBV12-3/TRBV12-4
d_gene: NA
abundance: many

CDR3nt: TGTGCCACCATAGCCAGGGGGCGTTCCTACGAGCAGTACTTC
CDR3aa: CATIARGRSYEQYF
j_gene: TRBJ2-7
v_gene: TRBV24-1
d_gene: TRBD1
abundance: many

CDR3nt: TGTGCCAGCAGCTTGGTTCTAGCGGGACCCTACAATGAGCAGTTCTTC
CDR3aa: CASSLVLAGPYNEQFF
j_gene: TRBJ2-1
v_gene: TRBV5-8
d_gene: TRBD2
abundance: NA

CDR3nt: TGCAGCGCTCTCTCGGGGGGGACCACAGATACGCAGTATTTT
CDR3aa: CSALSGGTTDTQYF
j_gene: TRBJ2-3
v_gene: TRBV29-1
d_gene: TRBD2
abundance: few

CDR3nt: TGTGCCAGCAGTGCGAAATACGAGCAGTACTTC
CDR3aa: CASSAKYEQYF
j_gene: TRBJ2-7
v_gene: TRBV4-2
d_gene: NA
abundance: many

CDR3nt: TGTGCCAGCAGCCCCATTGGGACTAGCGGCTCCTACAATGAGCAGTTCTTC
CDR3aa: CASSPIGTSGSYNEQFF
j_gene: TRBJ2-1
v_gene: TRBV7-9
d_gene: TRBD2
abundance: many

CDR3nt: TGCGCCAGCAGCTTCGCTAGCGGGAGTGGGACCCAGTACTTC
CDR3aa: CASSFASGSGTQYF
j_gene: TRBJ2-5
v_gene: TRBV5-1
d_gene: TRBD2
abundance: many

CDR3nt: TGTGCCAGCAGCCAAGGGAGTCATGAGCAGTTCTTC
CDR3aa: CASSQGSHEQFF
j_gene: TRBJ2-1
v_gene: TRBV3-1
d_gene: NA
abundance: NA

CDR3nt: TGCGCCAGCAGCTTGACCGGGGACCTAAGGAACGAGCAGTACTTC
CDR3aa: CASSLTGDLRNEQYF
j_gene: TRBJ2-7
v_gene: TRBV5-1
d_gene: NA
abundance: many

CDR3nt: TGTGCCAGCAGATACTACCGGGACAGAGCCTACGAGCAGTACTTC
CDR3aa: CASRYYRDRAYEQYF
j_gene: TRBJ2-7
v_gene: TRBV6-5
d_gene: TRBD1
abundance: NA

CDR3nt: TGTGCCAGCAGTGAATTCGGGACAGGGTTGCACGAGCAGTACTTC
CDR3aa: CASSEFGTGLHEQYF
j_gene: TRBJ2-7
v_gene: TRBV25-1
d_gene: TRBD1
abundance: NA

CDR3nt: TGTGCCAGCAGCCAAGATTCCACAGGAGCTTACGAGCAGTACTTC
CDR3aa: CASSQDSTGAYEQYF
j_gene: TRBJ2-7
v_gene: TRBV14
d_gene: NA
abundance: few

CDR3nt: TGCGCCAGCAGTGACGGGCCAAGCTCCTACAATGAGCAGTTCTTC
CDR3aa: CASSDGPSSYNEQFF
j_gene: TRBJ2-1
v_gene: TRBV10-2
d_gene: NA
abundance: many

CDR3nt: TGCGCCAGCAGCTTAACAGGGGTGACCACTGAAGCTTTCTTT
CDR3aa: CASSLTGVTTEAFF
j_gene: TRBJ1-1
v_gene: TRBV5-1
d_gene: TRBD1
abundance: NA

CDR3nt: TGTGCCAGCAGTTACTCTCAGCGGGCCCACTCCTACAATGAGCAGTTCTTC
CDR3aa: CASSYSQRAHSYNEQFF
j_gene: TRBJ2-1
v_gene: TRBV6-2/TRBV6-3
d_gene: NA
abundance: many

CDR3nt: TGCAGTGCTCCTCCCGGCACGGGGCCCTACGAGCAGTACTTC
CDR3aa: CSAPPGTGPYEQYF
j_gene: TRBJ2-7
v_gene: TRBV20-1
d_gene: NA
abundance: few

CDR3nt: TGCAGCGCCCGAAACACGGGACAGGGGGCCAAAAACATTCAGTACTTC
CDR3aa: CSARNTGQGAKNIQYF
j_gene: TRBJ2-4
v_gene: TRBV29-1
d_gene: TRBD1
abundance: few

CDR3nt: TGTGCCAGCAGCCAAGATCGGGGACAGGCCAACGAGCAGTACTTC
CDR3aa: CASSQDRGQANEQYF
j_gene: TRBJ2-7
v_gene: TRBV3-1
d_gene: TRBD1
abundance: few

CDR3nt: TGTGCCAGCAGCTCAGCAGGGACTAGCGGGAGTTGGGAGTACTTC
CDR3aa: CASSSAGTSGSWEYF
j_gene: TRBJ2-7
v_gene: TRBV5-6
d_gene: TRBD2
abundance: few

CDR3nt: TGTGCCAGTAGTAAAGGGCTGAGCTCCTACAATGAGCAGTTCTTC
CDR3aa: CASSKGLSSYNEQFF
j_gene: TRBJ2-1
v_gene: TRBV19
d_gene: NA
abundance: once

CDR3nt: TGTGCCAGCAGGTCACTAGCGGGAGATCTGGGCGGGGAGCTGTTTTTT
CDR3aa: CASRSLAGDLGGELFF
j_gene: TRBJ2-2
v_gene: TRBV7-2
d_gene: TRBD2
abundance: few

CDR3nt: TGCAGCGTTGACCTGCTACAGGGCAATGAGCAGTTCTTC
CDR3aa: CSVDLLQGNEQFF
j_gene: TRBJ2-1
v_gene: TRBV29-1
d_gene: NA
abundance: many

CDR3nt: TGCAGTGCTAGTCTTCTGTTCCAGGGCGAGCAGTACTTC
CDR3aa: CSASLLFQGEQYF
j_gene: TRBJ2-7
v_gene: TRBV20-1
d_gene: NA
abundance: NA

CDR3nt: TGTGCCACCAGTGAAGGGGGCGACTCTGGGGCCAACGTCCTGACTTTC
CDR3aa: CATSEGGDSGANVLTF
j_gene: TRBJ2-6
v_gene: TRBV24-1
d_gene: TRBD1
abundance: many

CDR3nt: TGTGCCAGCAGTTACGCCTGGGCCGGCACCTACGAGCAGTACTTC
CDR3aa: CASSYAWAGTYEQYF
j_gene: TRBJ2-7
v_gene: TRBV6-5
d_gene: NA
abundance: many

CDR3nt: TGTGCCGGCTGGACTAGCGGGAGGTGGGGTACGCAGTATTTT
CDR3aa: CAGWTSGRWGTQYF
j_gene: TRBJ2-3
v_gene: TRBV30
d_gene: TRBD2
abundance: NA

CDR3nt: TGTGCCAGCAGTTACACCAGGACTATCCGGGACCAGCAGTACTTC
CDR3aa: CASSYTRTIRDQQYF
j_gene: TRBJ2-7
v_gene: TRBV6-5
d_gene: NA
abundance: NA